This T cell receptor beta chain was profiled in a study of T-cell memory formation after mild COVID-19. TCRdb analysed the 5' RACE reads with MiXCR anew, one entry per CDR3 protein. The repertoire includes 100,000 to 120,000 distinct CDR3 sequences, over 15% of them detected once, and approximately 5.1% sits in the top ten. With respect to this clonotype: Antigen specificity is unknown.

The CDR3 spans 13 residues. The germline CDR1 and CDR2 sequences are SGHRS and YFSETQ. The V end was cut by 10 bases, the J end by 0 bases, with 12 bases between. The study's findings and limits: From day 15 to 85, contracting clones were balanced between CD4 and CD8, whereas later expanders leaned toward CD4+.

This TCR was recovered from a man aged 18-30 years who had mild COVID-19 (a few samples of this study predate the infection). Cell type and time point are not known. Sequences were obtained from PBMCs or a T cell subset sorted from them (not recorded which). V usage is TRBV5-1 and J usage is TRBJ2-3; perhaps TRBD2 as D (5 bases). DNA for the CDR3: TGCGCCGGGAGCCCGGGGAGCACAGATACGCAGTATTTT. Its protein product is CAGSPGSTDTQYF.